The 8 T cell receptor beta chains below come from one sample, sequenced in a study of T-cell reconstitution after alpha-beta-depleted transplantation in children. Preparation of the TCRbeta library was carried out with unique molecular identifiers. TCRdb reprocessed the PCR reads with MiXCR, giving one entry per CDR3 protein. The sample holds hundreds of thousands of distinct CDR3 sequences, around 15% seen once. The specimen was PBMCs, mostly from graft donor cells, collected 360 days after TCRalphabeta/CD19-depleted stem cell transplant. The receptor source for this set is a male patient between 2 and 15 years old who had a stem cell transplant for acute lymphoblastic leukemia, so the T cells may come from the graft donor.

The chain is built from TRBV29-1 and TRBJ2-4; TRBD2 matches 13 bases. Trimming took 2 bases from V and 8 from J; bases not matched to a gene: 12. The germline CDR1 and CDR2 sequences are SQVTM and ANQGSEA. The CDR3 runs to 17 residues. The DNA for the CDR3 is TGCAGCGTTGAACCGGGACTAGCGGGGAGGAATGGGGACATTCAGTACTTC. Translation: CSVEPGLAGRNGDIQYF.

CDR3 in amino acids: CASSFRGVSYEQYF. In nucleotides, the CDR3 is TGTGCCAGCAGTTTCCGCGGGGTCTCCTACGAGCAGTACTTC. V gene TRBV27 combines with J gene TRBJ2-7; tentatively, D is TRBD2 (6 bases). This CDR3 comprises 14 residues. Between the trimmed V and J ends, which lost 3 bases and 0 bases, there was a span of 9 bases. From germline, CDR1 is MNHEY and CDR2 SMNVEV (reference sequence).

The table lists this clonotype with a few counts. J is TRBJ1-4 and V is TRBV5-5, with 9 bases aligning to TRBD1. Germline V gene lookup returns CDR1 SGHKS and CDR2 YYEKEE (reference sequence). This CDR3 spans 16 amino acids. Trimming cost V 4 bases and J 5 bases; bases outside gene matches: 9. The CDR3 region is CASSLLGQGQNEKLFF. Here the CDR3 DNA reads TGTGCCAGCAGCCTCCTAGGACAGGGGCAGAATGAAAAACTGTTTTTT. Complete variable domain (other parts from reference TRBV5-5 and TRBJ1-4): DAGVTQSPTHLIKTRGQQVTLRCSPISGHKSVSWYQQVLGQGPQFIFQYYEKEERGRGNFPDRFSARQFPNYSSELNVNALLLGDSALYLCASSLLGQGQNEKLFFGSGTQLSVL.

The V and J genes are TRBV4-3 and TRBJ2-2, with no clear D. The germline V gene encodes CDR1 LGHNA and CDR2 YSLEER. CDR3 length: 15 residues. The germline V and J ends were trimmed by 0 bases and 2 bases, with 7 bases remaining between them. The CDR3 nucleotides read TGCGCCAGCAGCCAAGATTTAGGTAACACCGGGGAGCTGTTTTTT. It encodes CASSQDLGNTGELFF.

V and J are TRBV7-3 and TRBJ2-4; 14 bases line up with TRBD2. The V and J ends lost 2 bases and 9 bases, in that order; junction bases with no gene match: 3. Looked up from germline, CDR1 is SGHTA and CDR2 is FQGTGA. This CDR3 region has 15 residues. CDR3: CASSLEGTSGGIQYF. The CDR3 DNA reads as TGTGCCAGCAGCTTAGAGGGGACTAGCGGGGGCATTCAGTACTTC.

CDR3 residues: CASSLRGGYYEQYF. CDR3 nucleotides: TGTGCCAGCAGCTTACGAGGGGGGTACTACGAGCAGTACTTC. This rearrangement joins TRBV7-2 to TRBJ2-7, with D perhaps assigned TRBD1 or TRBD2 (6 bases each). V was trimmed by 2 bases and J by 3 bases, leaving 11 bases between them. This CDR3 contains 14 residues. Per germline, CDR1 SGHTA and CDR2 FQGNSA.

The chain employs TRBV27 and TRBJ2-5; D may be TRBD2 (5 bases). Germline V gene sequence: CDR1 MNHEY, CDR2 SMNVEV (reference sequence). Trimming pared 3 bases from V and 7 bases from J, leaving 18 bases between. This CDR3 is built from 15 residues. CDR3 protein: CASSLPPAAGGTQYF. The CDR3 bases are TGTGCCAGCAGTTTGCCCCCGGCGGCAGGAGGGACCCAGTACTTC.

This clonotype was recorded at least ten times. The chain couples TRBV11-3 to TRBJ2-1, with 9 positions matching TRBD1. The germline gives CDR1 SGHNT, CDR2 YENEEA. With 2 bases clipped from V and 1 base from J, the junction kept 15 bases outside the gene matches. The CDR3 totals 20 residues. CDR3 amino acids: CASSLTGGGRTWVSYNEQFF. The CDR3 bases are TGTGCCAGCAGCTTAACAGGGGGCGGGAGAACATGGGTATCCTACAATGAGCAGTTCTTC.